The 16 T cell receptor beta chains listed next were all sequenced from one sample in a study of regulatory T cells in long-lasting Graves disease. Time point noted: persistent/refractory GD, antithyroid drugs over 5 years with positive TRAb. Scientists built the TCR library using RNA that was extracted from PBMCs. Combining iRepertoire HTBI primers with Arm-PCR of CDR3 regions, the authors built TCR beta libraries. MiXCR, run by TCRdb on the multiplex PCR reads, gives a single entry per CDR3 protein. The table shows fewer than 550,000 distinct CDR3 sequences, with roughly a fifth occurring only once. Here the sequenced sample was peripheral blood mononuclear cells (PBMCs), taken when the disease was refractory, from a patient treated with antithyroid drugs. These TCRs come from a female donor with Graves disease.

Concerning this clonotype itself: A much larger clone lies a single base off, so this may be a read error. The chain combines TRBV28 with TRBJ2-5, with a weak D call TRBD1 (7 bases). The germline CDR1 and CDR2 sequences are MDHEN and SYDVKM. The CDR3 covers 16 residues. For the CDR3, the DNA is TGTGCCGGCAGTCCAACCCGTGGAGGGGGCTCGGAGACCCAGTACTTC. It codes for CAGSPTRGGGSETQYF.

This clonotype has ten or more counts. This chain joins TRBV27 and TRBJ1-2; possible D gene TRBD1, 5 bases. Looked up from germline, CDR1 is MNHEY and CDR2 is SMNVEV (reference sequence). The CDR3 loop spans 14 amino acids. V lost 0 bases and J 8 bases, leaving 13 bases between the germline ends. CDR3 amino acids: CASSLSRRGTGYTF. The CDR3 bases are TGTGCCAGCAGTTTATCAAGGCGGGGGACGGGCTACACCTTC.

This clonotype was seen at least ten times. Here the CDR3 reads CASSEGWANEKLFF. The CDR3 DNA follows: TGTGCCAGCAGCGAGGGGTGGGCTAATGAAAAACTGTTTTTT. This rearrangement joins TRBV6-1 to TRBJ1-4, with TRBD1 as a possible D gene (5 bases). Per the germline V gene, CDR1 is MNHNS and CDR2 is SASEGT. The V gene lost 6 bases and the J gene lost 3 bases, with 11 bases spanning the gap. The CDR3 contains 14 residues.

This clonotype turned up a few times. This chain uses TRBV6-2 or TRBV6-3 with TRBJ1-5; perhaps TRBD1 as D (5 bases). Germline loops: CDR1 MNHEY, CDR2 SVGEGT. The V end was cut by 3 bases, the J end by 2 bases, with 14 bases between. CDR3 size: 16 residues. CDR3 sequence reads: CASSYMQGMGNQPQHF. The CDR3 region has the DNA TGTGCCAGCAGTTATATGCAGGGCATGGGCAATCAGCCCCAGCATTTT.

Note on this clonotype: This may be a read error, as it is one base from a much larger clone. The chain carries TRBV6-2 or TRBV6-3 and TRBJ1-1; 7 bases map to TRBD1. V shed 0 bases and J 10 bases; nucleotides not matched to a gene: 5. Germline loops: CDR1 MNHEY, CDR2 SVGEGT. This CDR3 has 13 amino acids. CDR3 DNA: TGTGCCAGCAGTTACTCGAGGGACAGTGGAGCTTTCTTT. Its translation is CASSYSRDSGAFF.

Many counts were recorded for this clonotype. The chain employs TRBV7-8 and TRBJ1-1; D ambiguous. The germline V gene encodes CDR1 SGHVS and CDR2 FQNEAQ. CDR3 length equals 18 residues. V gave up 7 bases and J gave up 0 bases, with 24 bases separating them. CDR3 sequence: CASTPLPGAETMNTEAFF. The CDR3 DNA follows: TGTGCCAGCACCCCTTTGCCGGGAGCCGAAACTATGAACACTGAAGCTTTCTTT.

The J gene is TRBJ1-3, the V gene TRBV10-3; possible D gene TRBD1, 6 bases. The germline CDR1 and CDR2 sequences are ENHRY and SYGVKD. CDR3 size: 15 residues. Trimming removed 4 bases from V and 3 bases from J, with 13 bases in between. The CDR3 protein is CAISGPGTLGNTIYF. The CDR3 DNA sequence: TGTGCCATCAGTGGCCCCGGGACACTTGGAAACACCATATATTTT.

This chain connects TRBV7-6 to TRBJ1-6; 10 bases match TRBD1. The trim removed 4 bases at V and 7 bases at J, leaving 7 bases unmatched. The CDR3 loop spans 16 amino acids. Germline loops: CDR1 SGHVS, CDR2 FNYEAQ. CDR3 DNA sequence: TGTGCCAGCAGCTACCGTCGACAGGGGGCCAATTCACCCCTCCACTTT. Its translation: CASSYRRQGANSPLHF.

This clonotype was counted many times. The chain employs TRBV7-9 and TRBJ2-7; a weak D match, TRBD2 (6 bases). CDR1 SEHNR and CDR2 FQNEAQ come from the germline V gene (reference sequence). V was trimmed by 0 bases and J by 5 bases, leaving 8 bases between them. The CDR3 runs to 13 residues. The CDR3 is CASSLAGGDEQYF. CDR3 in DNA: TGTGCCAGCAGCTTAGCGGGAGGTGACGAGCAGTACTTC.

At least ten counts were recorded for this clonotype. The chain has TRBV15 and TRBJ1-4; TRBD1 matches 9 bases. Losses at the gene ends were 3 bases for V and 0 bases for J; bases not matched to a gene: 26. The germline CDR1 and CDR2 sequences are LNHNV and YYDKDF (reference sequence). The CDR3 runs 24 residues. CDR3 region: CATSSNRDRDTLWFSEATNEKLFF. The DNA of the CDR3 is TGTGCCACCAGCAGCAACCGGGACAGGGACACTCTTTGGTTCTCAGAGGCAACTAATGAAAAACTGTTTTTT.

This clonotype was observed a handful of times. The CDR3 sequence: CASSQVAGANQPQHF. The CDR3 region has the DNA TGCGCCAGCAGCCAAGTGGCAGGGGCAAATCAGCCCCAGCATTTT. The V and J genes are TRBV4-3 and TRBJ1-5; tentative D call: TRBD1 (6 bases). V was pared by 1 base and J by 4 bases, with 11 bases between. Germline V gene data show CDR1 as LGHNA and CDR2 as YSLEER. The CDR3 totals 15 residues.

The chain links TRBV11-2 to TRBJ2-3; D is possibly TRBD1 (5 bases). Trimming left V 5 bases short and J 2 bases short, with 14 bases between. The CDR3 contains 15 residues. Germline V gene sequence: CDR1 SGHAT, CDR2 FQNNGV. CDR3 nucleotide sequence: TGTGCCAGCAGCACCCCAGGGAATCCCACAGATACGCAGTATTTT. Encoded protein: CASSTPGNPTDTQYF.

At least ten counts were recorded for this clonotype. The chain employs TRBV29-1 and TRBJ1-1; tentatively, D is TRBD1 (5 bases). This CDR3 spans 13 amino acids. The V gene lost 6 bases and the J gene lost 1 base, with 12 bases spanning the gap. In germline, CDR1 is SQVTM, CDR2 ANQGSEA. Here the CDR3 DNA reads TGCAGCGTCCTACAGGTTTCGAACACTGAAGCTTTCTTT. It yields the protein CSVLQVSNTEAFF.

On this clonotype itself: This sequence is one base from a far larger clone and is likely a read error. The genes are TRBV28 and TRBJ2-7; D perhaps matches TRBD2 (7 bases). There are 20 residues in the CDR3. Germline V lookup: CDR1 MDHEN, CDR2 SYDVKM. The CDR3 here is CASSLHPGNMLAGATYGQYF. The CDR3 nucleotides are TGTGCCAGCAGCTTACACCCCGGAAACATGCTCGCGGGGGCGACCTACGGGCAGTACTTC.

This clonotype came up many times. The chain carries TRBV9 and TRBJ2-5; D might be TRBD2 (6 bases). Germline values: CDR1 SGDLS, CDR2 YYNGEE. The length of the CDR3 is 15 residues. V was shortened by 4 bases and J by 0 bases, with 13 bases between the two germline ends. The CDR3 sequence: CASSTWASDQETQYF. CDR3 in DNA: TGTGCCAGCAGCACCTGGGCTAGCGACCAAGAGACCCAGTACTTC.

The chain couples TRBV12-3 or TRBV12-4 to TRBJ2-1, with D possibly TRBD2 on 5 matching bases. The V end was cut by 3 bases, the J end by 6 bases, with 15 bases between. This CDR3 has 15 amino acids. In DNA form, the CDR3 reads TGTGCCAGCAGTTTGCAAGAGGGTTTGATCAATGAGCAGTTCTTC. Encoded protein: CASSLQEGLINEQFF.